The 8 T cell receptor beta chains listed next were all sequenced from one sample in a study of technical replicates of blood from a handful of donors. The assay was immunoSEQ multiplex PCR, and TCRdb's table has in-frame clones only and misses some. Here the sample spans approximately 65,000 clones, approximately 84% being singletons. Sequenced input: PBMCs. All receptors derive from a human donor in good health. Some clones in this sample may be carry-over from other donors' samples.

This clone was seen a few times. The chain recombines TRBV7-9 with TRBJ2-5, with 8 nucleotides matching TRBD1. This CDR3 comprises 16 residues. Losses at the gene ends were 2 bases for V and 3 bases for J; bases not matched to a gene: 8. Germline loops: CDR1 SEHNR, CDR2 FQNEAQ (reference sequence). The CDR3 here is CASSLRAGGIEETQYF. Here the CDR3 DNA reads TGTGCCAGCAGCTTACGGGCAGGGGGCATAGAAGAGACCCAGTACTTC.

This rearrangement joins TRBV5-1 to TRBJ2-3, with D perhaps matching TRBD1 (5 bases). This CDR3 comprises 15 residues. V lost 0 bases, J lost 2 bases, and 10 bases lay in between. Germline loops: CDR1 SGHRS, CDR2 YFSETQ. The CDR3 sequence is CASSLGQSYTDTQYF. The CDR3 DNA reads as TGCGCCAGCAGCTTGGGACAGTCCTACACAGATACGCAGTATTTT.

The J gene is TRBJ1-6, the V gene TRBV7-2; no clear D gene. The length of the CDR3 is 12 residues. Germline values: CDR1 SGHTA, CDR2 FQGNSA. V lost 3 bases and J lost 6, with 3 bases in between. The DNA of the CDR3 is TGTGCCAGCAGCTTCGGTAATTCACCCCTCCACTTT. Translated, it gives CASSFGNSPLHF.

The rearrangement uses TRBV4-2 and TRBJ2-2, with D perhaps TRBD2 (6 bases). Trimming took off 4 bases at V and 7 bases at J, with 13 bases between the two ends. The CDR3 is 14 residues long. The V gene's germline CDR1 is LGHNA and CDR2 YNFKEQ. The CDR3 loop is CASSPSAGNGELFF. Written as DNA, the CDR3 is TGTGCCAGCAGCCCCAGCGCGGGGAACGGGGAGCTGTTTTTT.

The J gene is TRBJ2-1, the V gene TRBV7-9, with 8 bases lining up with TRBD2. V lost 3 bases to trimming and J lost 8 bases; unmatched junction nucleotides: 12. The V gene's germline CDR1 is SEHNR and CDR2 FQNEAQ (reference sequence). The CDR3 has 16 amino acids. For the CDR3, the DNA is TGTGCCAGCAGCTTTGGGCCGGTCGGGACTAGGGATGAGCAGTTCTTC. This sequence encodes CASSFGPVGTRDEQFF.

V gene TRBV11-2 combines with J gene TRBJ2-7, with D perhaps matching TRBD1 (6 bases). V was shortened by 0 bases and J by 3 bases, with 9 bases between the two germline ends. The CDR3 is 14 amino acids. Germline V gene lookup returns CDR1 SGHAT and CDR2 FQNNGV. CDR3 DNA: TGTGCCAGCAGCTTAGATCAGGGGTTCTACGAGCAGTACTTC. This encodes CASSLDQGFYEQYF. Full variable domain (rest looked up from reference TRBV11-2 and TRBJ2-7): EAGVAQSPRYKIIEKRQSVAFWCNPISGHATLYWYQQILGQGPKLLIQFQNNGVVDDSQLPKDRFSAERLKGVDSTLKIQPAKLEDSAVYLCASSLDQGFYEQYFGPGTRLTVT.

The chain recombines TRBV10-1 with TRBJ2-2; 9 nucleotides agree with TRBD1. The germline CDR1 and CDR2 sequences are WNHNN and SYGVQD (reference sequence). Germline trimming cut 2 bases from V and 5 bases from J; bases unmatched to any gene: 3. This CDR3 spans 15 amino acids. CDR3 region: CASSEPGQGTGELFF. DNA of the CDR3: TGCGCCAGCAGTGAGCCCGGACAGGGGACCGGGGAGCTGTTTTTT.

The chain employs TRBV11-2 and TRBJ2-7, with TRBD2 matching over 7 bases. This CDR3 is 15 amino acids long. The ends lost 4 bases at V and 2 bases at J; junction bases unmatched: 8. Germline V gene sequence: CDR1 SGHAT, CDR2 FQNNGV. Here the CDR3 reads CASSSRTSGAYEQYF. In DNA, the CDR3 is TGTGCCAGCAGCTCCAGAACCAGCGGGGCCTACGAGCAGTACTTC.